This note documents a single TCR beta chain sequence. This PCR relied on a set of 60 Vbeta primers and 13 Jbeta primers. Measured with immunoSEQ multiplex PCR; TCRdb has only the in-frame clones, and not every one. The data contain roughly 150,000 clones, roughly 80% of them seen just once; the ten biggest clones take up 1.4% to 1.5%. This record belongs to a study of cytomegalovirus exposure and HLA in healthy donors. V was clipped by 8 bases and J by 0 bases, with 10 bases between them. Per the germline V gene, CDR1 is MNHEY and CDR2 is SVGAGI. CDR3 length equals 13 residues. The genes are TRBV6-5 and TRBJ1-2, with a possible D match to TRBD1 (5 bases). The TCR comes from a male donor in good health and CMV-seronegative. Sequenced: PBMCs. CDR3 sequence (DNA): TGTGCCAGCCGACAGACTGCTAACTATGGCTACACCTTC. It is translated as CASRQTANYGYTF.